A selection of T cell receptor beta chains follows, all from one sample in a study of blood T cell repertoires in COVID-19. Some clones are missing from TCRdb's copy, which holds only in-frame ones; the method was immunoSEQ multiplex PCR. The sample contains 150,000 to 200,000 clones, nearly 85% of which appear only once. Sequenced material: peripheral blood. These receptors were taken from a woman aged 25 to 39 with acute or convalescent COVID-19. CDR3s include the opening cysteine and the closing phenylalanine or tryptophan. Fields, in order: V gene, clone size, D gene, J gene, CDR3 DNA, CDR3 protein. The D gene is left open where the match is weak. Clone size is not always given. Where it is, it says once, few, many or a class for expanded clones.

v_gene: TRBV7-2; abundance: NA; d_gene: TRBD1; j_gene: TRBJ2-2; CDR3nt: TGTGCCAGCAGCGTGGGGACAGGAGGGGGAACCGGGGAGCTGTTTTTT; CDR3aa: CASSVGTGGGTGELFF
v_gene: TRBV28; abundance: NA; d_gene: TRBD2; j_gene: TRBJ2-3; CDR3nt: TGTGCCAGCAGCCGCGGGAGGGGGGCTAGCGGGAGTTCGGATACGCAGTATTTT; CDR3aa: CASSRGRGASGSSDTQYF
v_gene: TRBV3-1/TRBV3-2; abundance: NA; d_gene: TRBD1; j_gene: TRBJ2-3; CDR3nt: TGTGCCAGCAGCCCGACAGGGGGGACAGATACGCAGTATTTT; CDR3aa: CASSPTGGTDTQYF
v_gene: TRBV15; abundance: once; d_gene: TRBD1; j_gene: TRBJ1-1; CDR3nt: TGTGCCACCAGCAGCCGGACAGGGGGCAAGGGGAAAGCTTTCTTT; CDR3aa: CATSSRTGGKGKAFF
v_gene: TRBV14; abundance: NA; d_gene: NA; j_gene: TRBJ1-1; CDR3nt: TGTGCCAGCAGCCAAGTGCAGAATGAAGCTTTCTTT; CDR3aa: CASSQVQNEAFF
v_gene: TRBV30; abundance: NA; d_gene: TRBD2; j_gene: TRBJ2-1; CDR3nt: TGTGCCTGGAGTGCCTTGCGGGGGGAAAGGTACAATGAGCAGTTCTTC; CDR3aa: CAWSALRGERYNEQFF
v_gene: TRBV3-1/TRBV3-2; abundance: NA; d_gene: TRBD1; j_gene: TRBJ1-2; CDR3nt: TGTGCCAGCAGCCAACCCGGGACAGGGGGCTTTTACTATGGCTACACCTTC; CDR3aa: CASSQPGTGGFYYGYTF
v_gene: TRBV15; abundance: NA; d_gene: NA; j_gene: TRBJ2-1; CDR3nt: TGTGCCACCAGCAGAGATTACTTGAATGAGCAGTTCTTC; CDR3aa: CATSRDYLNEQFF
v_gene: TRBV19; abundance: NA; d_gene: NA; j_gene: TRBJ1-1; CDR3nt: TGTGCCAGTGGGGGGGGGCGAAGTACGAGAGGAATGAACACTGAAGCTTTCTTT; CDR3aa: CASGGGRSTRGMNTEAFF
v_gene: TRBV28; abundance: few; d_gene: TRBD1; j_gene: TRBJ1-4; CDR3nt: TGTGCCAGCGGCTCAGGGGGTCGAACTAATGAAAAACTGTTTTTT; CDR3aa: CASGSGGRTNEKLFF
v_gene: TRBV6-2/TRBV6-3; abundance: NA; d_gene: NA; j_gene: TRBJ1-2; CDR3nt: TGTGCCAGCAGTTACTATTCAGGTCCCTATGGCTACACCTTC; CDR3aa: CASSYYSGPYGYTF
v_gene: TRBV7-2; abundance: once; d_gene: NA; j_gene: TRBJ1-5; CDR3nt: TGTGCCAGCAGCTTAGACCGGGTAAATCAGCCCCAGCATTTT; CDR3aa: CASSLDRVNQPQHF
v_gene: TRBV7-9; abundance: many; d_gene: NA; j_gene: TRBJ2-1; CDR3nt: TGTGCCAGCAGCCGCGACAATGAGCAGTTCTTC; CDR3aa: CASSRDNEQFF
v_gene: TRBV5-1; abundance: NA; d_gene: NA; j_gene: TRBJ2-1; CDR3nt: TGCGCCAGCAGCTTGGTCGTCGGGGAGTACAATGAGCAGTTCTTC; CDR3aa: CASSLVVGEYNEQFF
v_gene: TRBV18; abundance: NA; d_gene: TRBD1; j_gene: TRBJ1-5; CDR3nt: TGTGCCAGCTCCCATTCTCGACTACAGGGGGCCGGTCAGCCCCAGCATTTT; CDR3aa: CASSHSRLQGAGQPQHF
v_gene: TRBV5-1; abundance: NA; d_gene: TRBD2; j_gene: TRBJ2-5; CDR3nt: TGCGCCAGCAGCGGGAGGCGGGCTAGCGGGAGAGGGTGGCAAGAGACCCAGTACTTC; CDR3aa: CASSGRRASGRGWQETQYF
v_gene: TRBV2; abundance: NA; d_gene: TRBD1; j_gene: TRBJ1-5; CDR3nt: TGTGCCAGCAAGGGACAGCTAAATCAGCCCCAGCATTTT; CDR3aa: CASKGQLNQPQHF
v_gene: TRBV27; abundance: NA; d_gene: NA; j_gene: TRBJ1-1; CDR3nt: TGTGCCAGCAGTTTTTATGCAGAGCGCACTGAAGCTTTCTTT; CDR3aa: CASSFYAERTEAFF
v_gene: TRBV27; abundance: NA; d_gene: TRBD2; j_gene: TRBJ2-2; CDR3nt: TGTGCCAGCAGTCTCATAATAGCGGGTGCCGGGGAGCTGTTTTTT; CDR3aa: CASSLIIAGAGELFF
v_gene: TRBV27; abundance: NA; d_gene: NA; j_gene: TRBJ1-1; CDR3nt: TGTGCCAGCAGTTTAGGCAGGGTGAACACTGAAGCTTTCTTT; CDR3aa: CASSLGRVNTEAFF
v_gene: TRBV19; abundance: NA; d_gene: TRBD1; j_gene: TRBJ1-5; CDR3nt: TGTGCCAGTAGTATTTACAGGGGGCCAAATCAGCCCCAGCATTTT; CDR3aa: CASSIYRGPNQPQHF
v_gene: TRBV5-1; abundance: NA; d_gene: NA; j_gene: TRBJ2-5; CDR3nt: TGCGCCAGCAGCGAAGCCTCTATGGCGGGTGAGACCCAGTACTTC; CDR3aa: CASSEASMAGETQYF
v_gene: TRBV7-2; abundance: many; d_gene: TRBD1; j_gene: TRBJ1-1; CDR3nt: TGTGCCAGCACCTTGGACAGGGGGCTTACTGAAGCTTTCTTT; CDR3aa: CASTLDRGLTEAFF
v_gene: TRBV30; abundance: NA; d_gene: TRBD2; j_gene: TRBJ2-7; CDR3nt: TGTGCCTGGAGTGCACTAGCGGGAGAGCCCTACGAGCAGTACTTC; CDR3aa: CAWSALAGEPYEQYF
v_gene: TRBV27; abundance: NA; d_gene: NA; j_gene: TRBJ1-2; CDR3nt: TGTGCCAGCAGCCCCCCGGGGAACTATGGCTACACCTTC; CDR3aa: CASSPPGNYGYTF
v_gene: TRBV5-1; abundance: NA; d_gene: TRBD1; j_gene: TRBJ1-2; CDR3nt: TGCGCCAGCAGCCCGGGACAGGGTAACTATGGCTACACCTTC; CDR3aa: CASSPGQGNYGYTF
v_gene: TRBV28; abundance: NA; d_gene: NA; j_gene: TRBJ2-1; CDR3nt: TGTGCCAGCAGTTTCGCCGACAGGCGGAATGAGCAGTTCTTC; CDR3aa: CASSFADRRNEQFF
v_gene: TRBV29-1; abundance: NA; d_gene: NA; j_gene: TRBJ1-2; CDR3nt: TGCAGCGTCGGGAGGGACACCCCGTGGGGCTACACCTTC; CDR3aa: CSVGRDTPWGYTF
v_gene: TRBV27; abundance: NA; d_gene: TRBD1; j_gene: TRBJ1-1; CDR3nt: TGTGCCAGCAGACGGGACAGGGGTAGCACTGAAGCTTTCTTT; CDR3aa: CASRRDRGSTEAFF
v_gene: TRBV5-6; abundance: NA; d_gene: NA; j_gene: TRBJ2-3; CDR3nt: TGTGCCAGCAGCTTGGCCGGAGGACAGAAATCAAATACGCAGTATTTT; CDR3aa: CASSLAGGQKSNTQYF
v_gene: TRBV10-1; abundance: NA; d_gene: TRBD1; j_gene: TRBJ1-5; CDR3nt: TGCGCCAGCAGTCCGCTCGGGACAGGGAAAGTTCGCAATCAGCCCCAGCATTTT; CDR3aa: CASSPLGTGKVRNQPQHF